The T cell receptor beta chain described here comes from a study of blood T cell repertoires in COVID-19. As for the study in general: Samples representing acute and convalescent COVID-19 were sourced from the United States, Italy and Spain. Sources were T cells, B-cell-depleted T cells, or PBMCs; the material itself was cDNA or gDNA.

Original processing notes: Quantification of nucleated cells was approximated via reference gene primer amplification. Sequencing was performed with immunoSEQ multiplex PCR; in TCRdb, only in-frame clones are kept and a portion is missing. V and J calls and clone size are copied from that table; D and trimming were computed from the DNA. The sample carries 100,000 to 150,000 clones, around 86% recorded once. This CDR3 spans 15 amino acids. Between the trimmed V and J ends, which lost 7 bases and 4 bases, there was a span of 17 bases. Germline CDR1 MNHEY, CDR2 SMNVEV (reference sequence). V gene TRBV27 combines with J gene TRBJ1-5; D is ambiguous. This receptor was taken from a man at least 80 years old with active or convalescent COVID-19. Sequencing was done on a sample of peripheral blood. The CDR3 DNA reads as TGTGCCAGCACCCCAAACCGAGGTGTGAATCAGCCCCAGCATTTT. Protein product: CASTPNRGVNQPQHF.